Shown below are 32 T cell receptor beta chains from a single sample sequenced in a study of beta chain features in type 1 diabetes. The sequenced template was cDNA made from the entire isolated RNA. Data came from immunoSEQ multiplex PCR; TCRdb stores just in-frame clones and leaves some out. Of about 340,000 clones listed, less than 9.5% are singletons. What was sequenced was central memory CD4+ T cells from blood. These receptors were obtained from a woman aged 18-35 years in good health.

This chain connects TRBV5-1 to TRBJ1-4; 7 bases fit TRBD1. The CDR3 totals 15 residues. Looked up from germline, CDR1 is SGHRS and CDR2 is YFSETQ. The V gene end was trimmed by 4 bases and the J gene end by 0 bases; junction bases not matched to a gene: 3. CDR3 residues: CASSTQGATNEKLFF. CDR3 in DNA: TGCGCCAGCAGCACGCAGGGGGCAACTAATGAAAAACTGTTTTTT.

This clone has a handful of counts. The chain carries TRBV15 and TRBJ1-2; the D is unclear. Per the germline V gene, CDR1 is LNHNV and CDR2 is YYDKDF (reference sequence). This CDR3 contains 13 residues. V lost 1 base and J lost 7, with 10 bases in between. CDR3 nucleotide sequence: TGTGCCACCAGCAGAGGGGGATCGGCTGGCTACACCTTC. It codes for CATSRGGSAGYTF.

CDR3 residues: CASSFPSGQETQYF. CDR3 DNA sequence: TGTGCCAGCAGCTTTCCTAGCGGACAAGAGACCCAGTACTTC. The rearrangement links TRBV5-4 to TRBJ2-5; 7 bases are a match to TRBD2. The CDR3 length is 14 residues. J was trimmed by 2 bases and V by 2 bases; bases with no gene match: 3. From germline, CDR1 is SGHNT and CDR2 YYREEE (reference sequence).

This clone was counted many times. The rearrangement joins TRBV23-1 to TRBJ2-3; 9 bases match TRBD2. TRBV23-1 qualifies as an ORF whose function is uncertain. CDR3 size: 16 residues. Trimming at V came to 6 bases and at J to 7 bases, leaving 14 bases not matched to a gene. The CDR3 DNA reads as TGCGCCAGCAGGCCCCCGAGGCTAGCGGGAAGGTATACGCAGTATTTT. Amino acid sequence: CASRPPRLAGRYTQYF.

This clone was picked up a small number of times. V gene TRBV2 combines with J gene TRBJ1-1; perhaps TRBD1 as D (6 bases). Trimming left V 3 bases short and J 3 bases short, with 11 bases between. The CDR3 is 14 residues long. Germline V gives CDR1 SNHLY, CDR2 FYNNEI. The CDR3: CASSELQGYTEAFF. CDR3 nucleotide sequence: TGTGCCAGCAGTGAGCTACAGGGATACACTGAAGCTTTCTTT.

This clone was recorded a few times. The CDR3 region is CASSLGIQRETQYF. CDR3 in DNA: TGTGCCAGCAGCTTAGGAATTCAACGAGAGACCCAGTACTTC. The chain couples TRBV11-2 to TRBJ2-5; D gene ambiguous. Trimming removed 1 base from V and 4 bases from J, with 10 bases in between. The CDR3 loop spans 14 amino acids. Germline CDR1 and CDR2: SGHAT and FQNNGV.

The sample holds many counts of this clone. The chain combines TRBV14 with TRBJ2-1, with TRBD2 identical over 8 bases. Germline CDR1 and CDR2: SGHDN and FVKESK. CDR3 size: 15 residues. Trimming removed 1 base from V and 4 bases from J; junction bases left unmatched: 3. The DNA for the CDR3 is TGTGCCAGCAGCCAAGGAATAGCGGGGTACAATGAGCAGTTCTTC. Protein sequence: CASSQGIAGYNEQFF.

V usage is TRBV10-3 and J usage is TRBJ2-7, with TRBD2 matching over 10 bases. V gave up 1 base and J gave up 5 bases; unmatched junction bases: 5. CDR1 and CDR2 (germline): ENHRY, SYGVKD. CDR3 length: 15 residues. The CDR3 sequence is CAISEWASGSDEQYF. The CDR3 region has the DNA TGTGCCATCAGTGAGTGGGCTAGCGGGAGCGACGAGCAGTACTTC.

This clone came up a few times. The V call is TRBV11-3, the J call TRBJ2-2; D is unresolved. CDR1 and CDR2 from the germline V gene are SGHNT and YENEEA. This CDR3 spans 15 amino acids. Trimming left V 3 bases short and J 4 bases short, with 12 bases between. CDR3 bases: TGTGCCAGCAGCTTCCAGACTGGGTCCACCGGGGAGCTGTTTTTT. Translating it yields CASSFQTGSTGELFF.

In this sample, this clone turned up a few times. This chain connects TRBV5-4 to TRBJ2-1, with TRBD2 matching 12 bases. Germline CDR1 is SGHNT and CDR2 is YYREEE (reference sequence). Trimming at V came to 2 bases and at J to 3 bases, leaving 3 bases not matched to a gene. This CDR3 is 16 amino acids long. The CDR3 loop reads CASSLGLAGIYNEQFF. CDR3 DNA: TGTGCCAGCAGCTTAGGACTAGCGGGAATCTACAATGAGCAGTTCTTC.

This clone showed up many times. The V and J genes are TRBV21-1 and TRBJ2-5. TRBV21-1 is a documented pseudogene. There are 13 residues in the CDR3. The CDR3 here is CASNSGSTETQYF. CDR3 sequence (DNA): TGTGCCAGCAACTCTGGCTCAACAGAGACCCAGTACTTC.

This sequence joins TRBV2 and TRBJ2-1; D not resolved. The germline gives CDR1 SNHLY, CDR2 FYNNEI. The CDR3 runs to 12 residues. Deletions cut 2 bases from V and 7 bases from J, with 6 bases between. CDR3 DNA sequence: TGTGCCAGCAGTGAACAATTGAATGAGCAGTTCTTC. Protein sequence: CASSEQLNEQFF.

This clone was detected only a few times. The genes are TRBV5-4 and TRBJ2-1; D might be TRBD2 (5 bases). V dropped 0 bases and J dropped 0 bases, with 16 bases sitting between them. The CDR3 loop spans 18 amino acids. CDR1 and CDR2 (germline): SGHNT, YYREEE (reference sequence). The CDR3 protein is CASSLAASGSSSYNEQFF. The CDR3 nucleotides read TGTGCCAGCAGCTTGGCCGCCTCGGGGTCGAGCTCCTACAATGAGCAGTTCTTC.

A few counts support this clone. CDR3 protein: CATSGVPPLGTTEETQYF. CDR3 coding DNA: TGTGCCACCAGCGGTGTCCCCCCCCTTGGGACTACAGAAGAGACCCAGTACTTC. The chain combines TRBV15 with TRBJ2-5; 7 nucleotides align to TRBD2. Trimming cost V 5 bases and J 3 bases; bases outside gene matches: 18. The CDR3 length is 18 residues. The germline gives CDR1 LNHNV, CDR2 YYDKDF (reference sequence).

This clone was seen ten or more times. The V gene is TRBV25-1, the J gene TRBJ1-3; D not resolved. The germline CDR1 and CDR2 sequences are MGHDK and SYGVNS. Trimming left V 6 bases short and J 0 bases short, with 6 bases between. This CDR3 has 13 amino acids. The CDR3 is CASSLASGNTIYF. The CDR3 DNA reads TGTGCCAGCAGCCTGGCCTCTGGAAACACCATATATTTT.

The rearrangement joins TRBV6-1 to TRBJ2-3; D may be TRBD2 (6 bases). Germline V gene lookup returns CDR1 MNHNS and CDR2 SASEGT. The germline V and J ends were trimmed by 2 bases and 6 bases, with 18 bases remaining between them. This CDR3 spans 16 amino acids. The CDR3 loop reads CASSENHPRLADTQYF. The CDR3 DNA follows: TGTGCCAGCAGTGAAAACCATCCCCGGCTAGCGGATACGCAGTATTTT.

The rearrangement links TRBV18 to TRBJ1-4; TRBD1 matches at 10 bases. This CDR3 has 16 residues. Germline V CDR1 and CDR2: KGHSH, LQKENI. V shed 0 bases, J shed 10 bases, and the junction held 8 bases outside the gene matches. The CDR3 DNA sequence: TGTGCCAGCTCACCACCACTTGGGACAGGGGTTACAAAACTGTTTTTT. It translates to CASSPPLGTGVTKLFF.

This clone was recorded a few times. The rearrangement joins TRBV7-9 to TRBJ2-2, with D unresolved. This CDR3 is 17 amino acids long. The V gene's germline CDR1 is SEHNR and CDR2 FQNEAQ (reference sequence). V lost 5 bases to trimming and J lost 5 bases, with 21 bases between them. The CDR3 nucleotides are TGTGCCAGCAGCCCTACACTTGGCATCATCCGGACCGGGGAGCTGTTTTTT. This translates into CASSPTLGIIRTGELFF.

In this sample, this clone is medium-sized. The CDR3 reads CAISEFTLYTF. The CDR3 nucleotides read TGTGCCATCAGTGAGTTCACCCTCTACACCTTC. The V gene is TRBV10-3, the J gene TRBJ1-2; D unresolved. Germline CDR1 and CDR2: ENHRY and SYGVKD. Between the trimmed V and J ends, which lost 1 base and 10 bases, there was a span of 7 bases. This CDR3 has 11 residues.

The CDR3 reads CASSAGIHEQFF. CDR3 DNA: TGTGCCAGCAGTGCAGGAATCCATGAGCAGTTCTTC. This chain connects TRBV25-1 to TRBJ2-1; D is uncertain. This CDR3 has 12 amino acids. In germline, CDR1 is MGHDK, CDR2 SYGVNS. Trimming stripped 4 bases from V and 8 bases from J, with 9 bases between.

The chain carries TRBV14 and TRBJ2-1; D is uncertain. CDR1 and CDR2 (germline): SGHDN, FVKESK. There are 15 residues in the CDR3. V lost 2 bases, J lost 2 bases, and 10 bases lay in between. CDR3 nucleotide sequence: TGTGCCAGCAGCCAACCGGACGGAGCCTACAATGAGCAGTTCTTC. Translating it yields CASSQPDGAYNEQFF.

The table lists this clone with many counts. The V and J genes are TRBV7-2 and TRBJ1-1; D unresolved. The CDR3 has 13 residues. The ends were cut back, 5 bases at V and 4 bases at J, with 11 bases in the middle. Germline CDR1 SGHTA, CDR2 FQGNSA. CDR3 sequence reads: CASSQIIGTEAFF. DNA for the CDR3: TGTGCCAGCAGCCAAATAATCGGCACTGAAGCTTTCTTT.

The chain employs TRBV19 and TRBJ2-5, with D perhaps TRBD2 (5 bases). Germline V gene lookup returns CDR1 LNHDA and CDR2 SQIVND (reference sequence). V was clipped by 1 base and J by 4 bases, with 13 bases between them. The CDR3 runs to 15 residues. Here the CDR3 DNA reads TGTGCCAGTAGTATAGTAACGGCCGGAGGAGAGACCCAGTACTTC. The encoded protein is CASSIVTAGGETQYF.

The gene calls are TRBV25-1 and TRBJ2-2; D is possibly TRBD1 (6 bases). V was clipped by 1 base and J by 4 bases, with 16 bases between them. Per the germline V gene, CDR1 is MGHDK and CDR2 is SYGVNS. The CDR3 has 17 residues. The CDR3 loop is CASSEFGQPSGTGELFF. CDR3 in DNA: TGTGCCAGCAGTGAATTCGGACAGCCCTCGGGCACCGGGGAGCTGTTTTTT.

The J gene is TRBJ2-5, the V gene TRBV28; perhaps D is TRBD1 or TRBD2 (6 bases each). This CDR3 is built from 14 residues. The germline V and J ends were trimmed by 1 base and 7 bases, with 13 bases remaining between them. Germline V gene data show CDR1 as MDHEN and CDR2 as SYDVKM. The CDR3 DNA is TGTGCCAGCAGTTTATTCGGGGGCCGGGGGACCCAGTACTTC. As protein: CASSLFGGRGTQYF. The whole variable domain, filled in from reference TRBV28 and TRBJ2-5, reads DVKVTQSSRYLVKRTGEKVFLECVQDMDHENMFWYRQDPGLGLRLIYFSYDVKMKEKGDIPEGYSVSREKKERFSLILESASTNQTSMYLCASSLFGGRGTQYFGPGTRLLVL.

V is TRBV4-3 and J is TRBJ1-5; a weak D match, TRBD1 (6 bases). The CDR3 sequence is 15 residues long. V lost 0 bases and J lost 3, with 9 bases in between. CDR1 and CDR2 (germline): LGHNA, YSLEER. CDR3 sequence: CASSQEPGVNQPQHF. As DNA, the CDR3 is TGCGCCAGCAGCCAAGAACCAGGGGTCAATCAGCCCCAGCATTTT.

This clone has more than one count but fewer than ten. J is TRBJ2-7 and V is TRBV15; D is undetermined. Germline CDR1 and CDR2: LNHNV and YYDKDF (reference sequence). With 3 bases removed from V and 9 bases from J, the gap between germline ends came to 12 bases. The CDR3 sequence is 12 residues long. The CDR3 here is CATSRDSIWQYF. In DNA form, the CDR3 reads TGTGCCACCAGCAGGGATAGTATTTGGCAGTACTTC.

This clone was observed a handful of times. The CDR3 loop reads CATSDRQGRNEQYF. CDR3 DNA: TGTGCCACCAGCGACCGACAGGGCAGGAACGAGCAGTACTTC. This rearrangement joins TRBV15 to TRBJ2-7; 7 nucleotides line up with TRBD1. With V trimmed by 5 bases and J by 5 bases, 9 bases remained unmatched. Germline CDR1 reads LNHNV; CDR2 reads YYDKDF (reference sequence). The CDR3 sequence is 14 residues long.

This clone has a handful of counts. The rearrangement joins TRBV7-2 to TRBJ2-7; no clear D. CDR3 length equals 13 residues. Germline CDR1 and CDR2: SGHTA and FQGNSA. Between the trimmed V and J ends, which lost 5 bases and 2 bases, there was a span of 10 bases. The CDR3 sequence: CASSQLVPYEQYF. The CDR3 DNA follows: TGTGCCAGCAGCCAACTGGTTCCCTACGAGCAGTACTTC.

This clone was detected a few times. The chain carries TRBV7-9 and TRBJ1-3, with D possibly being TRBD1 (5 bases). Trimming stripped 0 bases from V and 6 bases from J, with 9 bases between. The CDR3 extends over 14 amino acids. Germline CDR1 is SEHNR and CDR2 is FQNEAQ (reference sequence). CDR3 region: CASSLAGGLNTIYF. CDR3 DNA sequence: TGTGCCAGCAGCTTAGCCGGGGGTTTAAACACCATATATTTT. Looking up the rest from reference TRBV7-9 and TRBJ1-3 gives the full variable domain: DTGVSQNPRHKITKRGQNVTFRCDPISEHNRLYWYRQTLGQGPEFLTYFQNEAQLEKSRLLSDRFSAERPKGSFSTLEIQRTEQGDSAMYLCASSLAGGLNTIYFGEGSWLTVV.

This clone came up a few times. The chain joins TRBV2 to TRBJ2-1; D not certain. V was pared by 7 bases and J by 10 bases, with 14 bases between. The CDR3 has 12 amino acids. Germline values: CDR1 SNHLY, CDR2 FYNNEI. The DNA of the CDR3 is TGTGCCAGCACCCAAACCGAAGGAGAGCAGTTCTTC. Protein product: CASTQTEGEQFF. The full variable domain, with the rest looked up from reference TRBV2 and TRBJ2-1, is EPEVTQTPSHQVTQMGQEVILRCVPISNHLYFYWYRQILGQKVEFLVSFYNNEISEKSEIFDDQFSVERPDGSNFTLKIRSTKLEDSAMYFCASTQTEGEQFFGPGTRLTVL.

The chain uses TRBV27 and TRBJ2-2; D unresolved. Deletions cut 5 bases from V and 1 base from J, with 11 bases between. The germline V gene has CDR1 MNHEY and CDR2 SMNVEV (reference sequence). The CDR3 length is 15 residues. Here the CDR3 reads CASSRDLENTGELFF. The CDR3 bases are TGTGCCAGCAGTCGAGATTTAGAGAACACCGGGGAGCTGTTTTTT.